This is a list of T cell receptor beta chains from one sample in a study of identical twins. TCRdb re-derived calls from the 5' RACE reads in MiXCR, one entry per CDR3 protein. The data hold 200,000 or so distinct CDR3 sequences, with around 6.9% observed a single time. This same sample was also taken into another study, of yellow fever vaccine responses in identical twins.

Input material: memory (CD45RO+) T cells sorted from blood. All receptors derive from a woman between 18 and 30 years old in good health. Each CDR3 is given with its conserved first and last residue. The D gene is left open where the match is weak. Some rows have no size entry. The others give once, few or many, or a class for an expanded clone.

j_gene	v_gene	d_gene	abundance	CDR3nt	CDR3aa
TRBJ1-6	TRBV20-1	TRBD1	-	TGCAGTGTCGGGACAGGGGAAGGTTCACCCCTCCACTTT	CSVGTGEGSPLHF
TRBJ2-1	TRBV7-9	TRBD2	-	TGTGCCAGCAGCTTAGGAAGTAGCGGGAGGTACAATGAGCAGTTCTTC	CASSLGSSGRYNEQFF
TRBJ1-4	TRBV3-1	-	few	TGTGCCAGCAGCCCCCCCGCTGCGGGGGGGAAACTGTTTTTT	CASSPPAAGGKLFF
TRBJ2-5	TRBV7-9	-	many	TGTGCCAGCAGCTTAAGCAGGGTCCAAGAGACCCAGTACTTC	CASSLSRVQETQYF
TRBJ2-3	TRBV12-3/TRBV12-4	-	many	TGTGCCAGCAGTGTGCGAGGGACCAACACAGATACGCAGTATTTT	CASSVRGTNTDTQYF
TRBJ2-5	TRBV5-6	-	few	TGTGCCAGCAGCGAACTGAATACTGAGACCCAGTACTTC	CASSELNTETQYF
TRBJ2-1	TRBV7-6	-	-	TGTGCCAGCAGCTTAGCCTCCAGCGGCCAAGAGCAGTTCTTC	CASSLASSGQEQFF
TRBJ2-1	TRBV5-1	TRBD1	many	TGCGCCAGCAGCTTGGGAGGGACAGGGCGCCATGAGCAGTTCTTC	CASSLGGTGRHEQFF
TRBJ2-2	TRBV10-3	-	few	TGTGCCATCACTAGAGGAACGGGGGACACCGGGGAGCTGTTTTTT	CAITRGTGDTGELFF
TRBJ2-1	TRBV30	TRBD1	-	TGTGCCTGGAGTCCAATAACAGGGGGGTTGTTCTTC	CAWSPITGGLFF
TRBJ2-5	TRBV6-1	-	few	TGTGCCAGCAGTAGATACAGTGGGAAAGAGACCCAGTACTTC	CASSRYSGKETQYF
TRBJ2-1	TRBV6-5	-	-	TGTGCCAGCAGTTACTCAGAGGTCCCCCGGAGTGAGCAGTTCTTC	CASSYSEVPRSEQFF
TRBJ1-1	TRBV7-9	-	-	TGTGCCAGCATCTTACAAGGGATGGACACTGAAGCTTTCTTT	CASILQGMDTEAFF
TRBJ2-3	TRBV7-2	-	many	TGTGCCAGCAGCTTAGGGACTAGCACAGATACGCAGTATTTT	CASSLGTSTDTQYF
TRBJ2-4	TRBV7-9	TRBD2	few	TGTGCCAGCAGCTTAGTGGGGACTAGCTCAAACATTCAGTACTTC	CASSLVGTSSNIQYF
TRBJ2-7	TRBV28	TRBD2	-	TGTGCCAGCAGTTTAAGTTCTAGCGGGAGATATAGGCAGTACTTC	CASSLSSSGRYRQYF
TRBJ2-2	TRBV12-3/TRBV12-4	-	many	TGTGCCAGCAGTTCCAGCCGACAGTTATTATACGGGGAGCTGTTTTTT	CASSSSRQLLYGELFF
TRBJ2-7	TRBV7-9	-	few	TGTGCCAGCAGCTTAAATTCTGTCAGCCCCTACGAGCAGTACTTC	CASSLNSVSPYEQYF
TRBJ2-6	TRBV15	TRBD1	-	TGTGCCACCAGCAGAGCGACAGGGGCTGGGGCCAACGCCCTGACTTTC	CATSRATGAGANALTF
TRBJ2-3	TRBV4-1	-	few	TGCGCCAGCATTCCATTCGAGAGGAGCACAGATACGCAGTATTTT	CASIPFERSTDTQYF
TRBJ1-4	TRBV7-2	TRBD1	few	TGTGCCAGCTATGGGACAGGGGGTTTGGAACTGTTTTTT	CASYGTGGLELFF
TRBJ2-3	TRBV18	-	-	TGTGCCAGCTCACCATTGACAGACCGCACAGATACGCAGTATTTT	CASSPLTDRTDTQYF
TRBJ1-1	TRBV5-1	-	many	TGCGCCAGCAGCCGCGACAGTGCAAACACTGAAGCTTTCTTT	CASSRDSANTEAFF
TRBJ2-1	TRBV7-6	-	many	TGTGCCAGCAGTGGGCAGTTCTTC	CASSGQFF
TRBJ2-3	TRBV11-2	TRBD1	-	TGTGCCAGCAGCGTTTATGGACAGGGGGATATGAGTTGGTTCTCAGATACGCAGTATTTT	CASSVYGQGDMSWFSDTQYF
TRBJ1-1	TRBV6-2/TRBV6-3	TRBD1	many	TGTGCCAGCAGTTACTCGCGACAGGGAGAAGCTTTCTTT	CASSYSRQGEAFF
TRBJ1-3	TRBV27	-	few	TGTGCCAGCAGGCCCCTACAGGGCGGCGGAAACACCATATATTTT	CASRPLQGGGNTIYF
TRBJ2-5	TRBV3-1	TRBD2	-	TGTGCCAGCACCCAAGACTGGAGCGGGGGGGCGGAAGAGACCCAGTACTTC	CASTQDWSGGAEETQYF
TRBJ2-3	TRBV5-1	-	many	TGCGCCAGCGGACCTCCGGACTCGAGGGGAGATACGCAGTATTTT	CASGPPDSRGDTQYF
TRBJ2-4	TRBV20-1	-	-	TGCAGTGCTAGTAAGGGGGAAGGAGTGGGGGCCAAAAGCATTCAGTACTTC	CSASKGEGVGAKSIQYF
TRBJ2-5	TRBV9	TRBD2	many	TGTGCCAGCAGCGTAGGGACTAGCGGGAAAGAGACCCAGTACTTC	CASSVGTSGKETQYF
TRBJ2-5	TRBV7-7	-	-	TGTGCTAGCAGCTTAGCGTGGACCGAAGAGAACCAGTACTTC	CASSLAWTEENQYF
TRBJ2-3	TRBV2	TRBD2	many	TGTGCCAGCAGTGAAGGGGGGGGAGCAGATACGCAGTATTTT	CASSEGGGADTQYF
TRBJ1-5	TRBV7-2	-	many	TGTGCCAGCAGCTTATCACGGGGGCCAAATCTAAATCAGCCCCAGCATTTT	CASSLSRGPNLNQPQHF
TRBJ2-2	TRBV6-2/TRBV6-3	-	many	TGTGCCAGCAGTTACTCAGAAGCGGGTGTTCGGGAGCTGTTTTTT	CASSYSEAGVRELFF
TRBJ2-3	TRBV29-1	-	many	TGCAGCGTTGGGGCTACAAACACAGATACGCAGTATTTT	CSVGATNTDTQYF
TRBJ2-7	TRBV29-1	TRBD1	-	TGCAGCCATACCTCCGACAGGGGGCCTGTGCAGTACTTC	CSHTSDRGPVQYF
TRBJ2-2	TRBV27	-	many	TGTGCCAGCAGTTTATCACCTAGGATGGTCACCGGGGAGCTGTTTTTT	CASSLSPRMVTGELFF
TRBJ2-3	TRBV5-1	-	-	TGCGCCAGCAGCTCAGGCCCCAGAAGAGTCGTCTCTCCAGATACGCAGTATTTT	CASSSGPRRVVSPDTQYF
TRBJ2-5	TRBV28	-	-	TGTGCCAGCTCACCCCGTGGACGGTCAGAGACCCAGTACTTC	CASSPRGRSETQYF
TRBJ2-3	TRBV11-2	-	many	TGTGCCAGCAGCTCACGGGGCGCACGAACAGATACGCAGTATTTT	CASSSRGARTDTQYF
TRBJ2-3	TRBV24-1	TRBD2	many	TGTGCCACCAGTGACCGACTAGCGGGAGACACAGATACGCAGTATTTT	CATSDRLAGDTDTQYF
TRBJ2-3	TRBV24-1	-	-	TGTGCCACCAGTGCCAGGGGATCAGATACGCAGTATTTT	CATSARGSDTQYF
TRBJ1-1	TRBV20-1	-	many	TGCAGTGCTTATGGACAGAAGCATGAAGCTTTCTTT	CSAYGQKHEAFF
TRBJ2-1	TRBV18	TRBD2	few	TGTGCCAGCTCACCCCGAGGGAGGGCCTCCTACAATGAGCAGTTCTTC	CASSPRGRASYNEQFF
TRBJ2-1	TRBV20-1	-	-	TGCAGTGCTAGGGTGAGGGCCATGGGCAATGAGCAGTTCTTC	CSARVRAMGNEQFF
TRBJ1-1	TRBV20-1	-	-	TGCAGTGCTAGAGTGGAAGGCTTGAACACTGAAGCTTTCTTT	CSARVEGLNTEAFF
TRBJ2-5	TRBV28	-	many	TGTGCCAGCAGTTCTACCGAGACCCAGTACTTC	CASSSTETQYF
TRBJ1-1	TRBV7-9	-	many	TGTGCCAGCAGCTTAGAAGGGGCCCACCATGAAGCTTTCTTT	CASSLEGAHHEAFF
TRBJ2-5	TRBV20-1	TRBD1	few	TGCAGTGCTAACCAGGGGGTTCAGAAAGAGACCCAGTACTTC	CSANQGVQKETQYF
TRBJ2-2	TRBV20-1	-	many	TGCAGTGCTAAAAGGACTGTTACGAACACCGGGGAGCTGTTTTTT	CSAKRTVTNTGELFF
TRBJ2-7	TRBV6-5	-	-	TGTGCCAGCAGTTACTCACGTGTCAGCTACGAGCAGTACTTC	CASSYSRVSYEQYF
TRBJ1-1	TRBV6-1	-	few	TGTGCCAGCAGTCAAGACCCGGAGGGCACTGAAGCTTTCTTT	CASSQDPEGTEAFF
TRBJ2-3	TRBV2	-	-	TGTGCCAGCAGTGAAATCCGGCCCACTAGCACAGATACGCAGTATTTT	CASSEIRPTSTDTQYF
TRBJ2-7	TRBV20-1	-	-	TGCAGTGCTAGAGATAGAGGTCTAGCTCACGAGCAGTACTTC	CSARDRGLAHEQYF
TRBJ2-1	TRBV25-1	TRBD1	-	TGTGCCAGCAGTCGGGACAGGGGCTACAATGAGCAGTTCTTC	CASSRDRGYNEQFF
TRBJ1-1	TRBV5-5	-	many	TGTGCCAGCAGCTTGGCGGGGAGAACTGAAGCTTTCTTT	CASSLAGRTEAFF
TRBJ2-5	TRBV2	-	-	TGTGCCAGCAGTGAAGTCGGACGGCGTGGTGAGGAGACCCAGTACTTC	CASSEVGRRGEETQYF